Below, 28 T cell receptor beta chains from the same sample are listed, as sequenced in a study of blood T cell repertoires in COVID-19. Assay used: immunoSEQ multiplex PCR; TCRdb lists only in-frame clones, some missing. The table has 300,000 or so clones, about 87% seen once. The sample consisted of peripheral blood. These receptor sequences come from a woman in her 40s with acute or convalescent COVID-19.

This chain joins TRBV7-3 and TRBJ2-5; 10 nucleotides align to TRBD1. The CDR3 sequence is 14 residues long. V shed 5 bases, J shed 4 bases, and the junction held 4 bases outside the gene matches. From germline, CDR1 is SGHTA and CDR2 FQGTGA. The CDR3 DNA reads TGTGCCAGCAGCCCGACAGGGGGCCGAGAGACCCAGTACTTC. It yields the protein CASSPTGGRETQYF.

This chain joins TRBV7-9 and TRBJ2-3; 9 bases align to TRBD2. J was trimmed by 1 base and V by 4 bases; bases with no gene match: 0. The CDR3 sequence is 14 residues long. Germline V lookup: CDR1 SEHNR, CDR2 FQNEAQ (reference sequence). DNA of the CDR3: TGTGCCAGCAGCTCTAGCGGGGGCACAGATACGCAGTATTTT. Translated, it gives CASSSSGGTDTQYF.

Regarding this clone: The same CDR3 arises from other DNA sequences in this sample as well. The chain carries TRBV5-1 and TRBJ1-1; no firm D call. The CDR3 extends over 13 amino acids. From germline, CDR1 is SGHRS and CDR2 YFSETQ. The V and J ends lost 4 bases and 5 bases respectively, with 12 bases between them. CDR3 protein: CASSAAGGTEAFF. CDR3 nucleotide sequence: TGCGCCAGCAGCGCGGCGGGTGGGACTGAAGCTTTCTTT.

This chain joins TRBV3-1 (or the pseudogene TRBV3-2) and TRBJ2-1; TRBD2 matches at 11 bases. The CDR3 spans 15 residues. Looked up from germline, CDR1 is LGHDT and CDR2 is YNNKEL (reference sequence). Losses at the gene ends were 3 bases for V and 10 bases for J; bases not matched to a gene: 8. The DNA for the CDR3 is TGTGCCAGCAGCCAGGGGACTAGCGGCCGTTCCGAGCAGTTCTTC. Encoded protein: CASSQGTSGRSEQFF.

The rearrangement joins TRBV5-5 to TRBJ1-2; 10 bases match TRBD1. Trimming took 2 bases from V and 6 from J; bases not matched to a gene: 13. Germline V gene data show CDR1 as SGHKS and CDR2 as YYEKEE (reference sequence). The CDR3 loop spans 17 amino acids. The CDR3 bases are TGTGCCAGCAGCTTCAGTGGGTTAGACAGGGGGCAGGATGGCTACACCTTC. The encoded protein is CASSFSGLDRGQDGYTF.

This chain links TRBV6-4 with TRBJ1-2; 7 bases align to TRBD1. The V and J ends lost 6 bases and 2 bases, in that order; junction bases with no gene match: 9. CDR3 length equals 15 residues. Germline loops: CDR1 MRHNA, CDR2 SNTAGT. The CDR3 protein is CASRQQGNLNYGYTF. CDR3 nucleotides: TGTGCCAGCAGACAACAGGGGAATCTCAACTATGGCTACACCTTC.

The rearrangement links TRBV25-1 to TRBJ1-6, with 7 nucleotides matching TRBD1. In germline, CDR1 is MGHDK, CDR2 SYGVNS. This CDR3 comprises 15 residues. The V and J ends lost 2 bases and 2 bases, in that order; junction bases with no gene match: 0. The CDR3 region is CASSERGPYNSPLHF. As DNA, the CDR3 is TGTGCCAGCAGTGAAAGGGGGCCCTATAATTCACCCCTCCACTTT. The variable domain in full, with the rest retrieved from reference TRBV25-1 and TRBJ1-6, is EADIYQTPRYLVIGTGKKITLECSQTMGHDKMYWYQQDPGMELHLIHYSYGVNSTEKGDLSSESTVSRIRTEHFPLTLESARPSHTSQYLCASSERGPYNSPLHFGNGTRLTVT.

This chain connects TRBV10-3 to TRBJ1-1; D is uncertain. The germline gives CDR1 ENHRY, CDR2 SYGVKD. Between the trimmed V and J ends, which lost 1 base and 1 base, there was a span of 4 bases. CDR3 size: 13 residues. CDR3 nucleotides: TGTGCCATCAGTGAGTACGGGAACACTGAAGCTTTCTTT. Translating it yields CAISEYGNTEAFF.

CDR3 sequence: CASSWTGYTEAFF. For the CDR3, the DNA is TGTGCCAGCAGCTGGACAGGGTACACTGAAGCTTTCTTT. The rearrangement uses TRBV7-2 and TRBJ1-1, with 8 bases lining up with TRBD1. Germline V gene sequence: CDR1 SGHTA, CDR2 FQGNSA. The V and J ends lost 4 bases and 3 bases, in that order; junction bases with no gene match: 1. The CDR3 totals 13 residues.

V is TRBV6-1 and J is TRBJ1-3; D remains ambiguous. The V end was cut by 1 base, the J end by 0 bases, with 13 bases between. The germline V gene encodes CDR1 MNHNS and CDR2 SASEGT. The CDR3 sequence is 17 residues long. CDR3 nucleotide sequence: TGTGCCAGCAGTGAAGGTGCGGGGTTCAGCTCTGGAAACACCATATATTTT. The encoded protein is CASSEGAGFSSGNTIYF.

V and J are TRBV3-1 (or the pseudogene TRBV3-2) and TRBJ2-4; no definite D call. V was trimmed by 0 bases and J by 0 bases, leaving 3 bases between them. This CDR3 region has 14 residues. Germline CDR1 is LGHDT and CDR2 is YNNKEL (reference sequence). The CDR3 here is CASSQEAAKNIQYF. The CDR3 DNA is TGTGCCAGCAGCCAAGAAGCAGCCAAAAACATTCAGTACTTC.

The chain carries TRBV3-1 (or the pseudogene TRBV3-2) and TRBJ1-2; tentative D call: TRBD1 (6 bases). CDR1 and CDR2 (germline): LGHDT, YNNKEL (reference sequence). Trimming took 0 bases from V and 1 from J, leaving 9 bases between them. CDR3 length equals 15 residues. The CDR3 protein is CASSQEGTNNYGYTF. CDR3 nucleotides: TGTGCCAGCAGCCAAGAGGGGACAAATAACTATGGCTACACCTTC.

The V and J genes are TRBV3-1 (or the pseudogene TRBV3-2) and TRBJ1-1, with TRBD1 as a possible D gene (5 bases). CDR3 length: 15 amino acids. The germline CDR1 and CDR2 sequences are LGHDT and YNNKEL (reference sequence). V lost 2 bases and J 7 bases, leaving 17 bases between the germline ends. Here the CDR3 DNA reads TGTGCCAGCAGCCAAAGGGGCCAAGTTTCAGGTGAAGCTTTCTTT. As protein: CASSQRGQVSGEAFF.

Here the CDR3 DNA reads TGTGCCAGCAGCCCACGGACAGGGCTTTTTTTGAACACTGAAGCTTTCTTT. Translated: CASSPRTGLFLNTEAFF. The V call is TRBV9, the J call TRBJ1-1; 8 nucleotides align to TRBD1. Germline values: CDR1 SGDLS, CDR2 YYNGEE. The CDR3 sequence is 17 residues long. The J segment lost 0 bases and the V segment lost 4 bases, leaving 11 bases of the junction unmatched.

The J gene is TRBJ1-3, the V gene TRBV10-3; TRBD1 aligns across 7 bases. Germline assignment: CDR1 ENHRY and CDR2 SYGVKD. The CDR3 is 15 residues long. The V segment lost 6 bases and the J segment 4 bases; nucleotides outside the gene matches: 9. CDR3 amino acids: CAISAPGQRGNTIYF. CDR3 coding DNA: TGTGCCATCAGCGCGCCGGGACAGCGGGGAAACACCATATATTTT.

The J gene is TRBJ1-1, the V gene TRBV14; no reliable D call. The CDR3 runs 12 residues. V lost 5 bases, J lost 7 bases, and 11 bases lay in between. Looked up from germline, CDR1 is SGHDN and CDR2 is FVKESK. The CDR3 sequence is CASSNTIREAFF. The CDR3 bases are TGTGCCAGCAGCAACACCATCCGTGAAGCTTTCTTT.

This chain links TRBV28 with TRBJ1-3; tentative D call: TRBD1 (5 bases). V lost 5 bases and J 3 bases, leaving 17 bases between the germline ends. The CDR3 contains 16 residues. Germline V gene lookup returns CDR1 MDHEN and CDR2 SYDVKM. The CDR3 DNA sequence: TGTGCCAGCAGTCCCTCGGGAGCAGGGCATGGAAACACCATATATTTT. Its translation is CASSPSGAGHGNTIYF.

V is TRBV2 and J is TRBJ1-6, with a possible D match to TRBD1 (6 bases). This CDR3 has 14 amino acids. V was pared by 8 bases and J by 7 bases, with 15 bases between. Per the germline V gene, CDR1 is SNHLY and CDR2 is FYNNEI. CDR3 protein: CASLAGARNSPLHF. The CDR3 region has the DNA TGTGCCAGCTTGGCAGGGGCGCGGAATTCACCCCTCCACTTT.

This clone was seen repeatedly, ten times or more. Additional DNA sequences in this sample encode the identical CDR3. The gene calls are TRBV6-5 and TRBJ1-5, with a tentative D call TRBD1 (6 bases). The CDR3 loop spans 15 amino acids. Germline lookup yields CDR1 MNHEY and CDR2 SVGAGI. The V gene lost 4 bases and the J gene lost 7 bases, with 17 bases spanning the gap. The CDR3 nucleotides read TGTGCCAGCAGTTCCCAGGGGTACGGGAACCAGCCCCAGCATTTT. Encoded protein: CASSSQGYGNQPQHF.

The chain couples TRBV29-1 to TRBJ1-1; 10 positions agree with TRBD1. The V segment lost 4 bases and the J segment 5 bases; nucleotides outside the gene matches: 7. Germline CDR1 and CDR2: SQVTM and ANQGSEA. This CDR3 has 14 residues. The CDR3 DNA reads as TGCAGCGTTGCCCCGGGACAGGGGTGGACTGAAGCTTTCTTT. This encodes CSVAPGQGWTEAFF. The entire variable domain, with the rest obtained from reference TRBV29-1 and TRBJ1-1, is as follows: SAVISQKPSRDICQRGTSLTIQCQVDSQVTMMFWYRQQPGQSLTLIATANQGSEATYESGFVIDKFPISRPNLTFSTLTVSNMSPEDSSIYLCSVAPGQGWTEAFFGQGTRLTVV.

The CDR3 here is CASSPGTAYEQYV. DNA for the CDR3: TGTGCCAGCAGCCCAGGGACAGCCTACGAGCAGTACGTC. The V and J genes are TRBV11-2 and TRBJ2-7; 7 bases are shared with TRBD1. J was trimmed by 2 bases and V by 5 bases; bases with no gene match: 3. This CDR3 is built from 13 residues. The germline CDR1 and CDR2 sequences are SGHAT and FQNNGV.

The gene calls are TRBV2 and TRBJ1-1; no definite D call. The germline CDR1 and CDR2 sequences are SNHLY and FYNNEI. The CDR3 is 13 residues long. Trimming cost V 4 bases and J 4 bases, with 10 bases left between them. CDR3 DNA: TGTGCCAGCAGTGTTACTTCCTCCACTGAAGCTTTCTTT. As protein: CASSVTSSTEAFF.

The genes are TRBV19 and TRBJ1-6; D is unresolved. The CDR3 extends over 14 amino acids. V lost 0 bases to trimming and J lost 7 bases, with 7 bases between them. Germline CDR1 and CDR2: LNHDA and SQIVND (reference sequence). CDR3 sequence: CASSIDRWNSPLHF. As DNA, the CDR3 is TGTGCCAGTAGTATAGACAGGTGGAATTCACCCCTCCACTTT.

The CDR3 is CASSRDRGQPQHF. The CDR3 DNA is TGTGCCAGCAGTAGGGACAGGGGGCAGCCCCAGCATTTT. The chain employs TRBV6-6 and TRBJ1-5, with 11 bases aligning to TRBD1. The CDR3 loop spans 13 amino acids. CDR1 and CDR2 (germline): MNHNY, SVGAGI (reference sequence). V trimming: 5 bases; J trimming: 7 bases; junction bases outside the gene matches: 1.

The chain carries TRBV5-1 and TRBJ2-3, with 13 nucleotides matching TRBD2. The CDR3 is 15 residues long. The V segment lost 4 bases and the J segment 4 bases; nucleotides outside the gene matches: 3. Germline V gene sequence: CDR1 SGHRS, CDR2 YFSETQ. CDR3 residues: CASSVGLAGSDTQYF. CDR3 in DNA: TGCGCCAGCAGCGTGGGACTAGCGGGGTCAGATACGCAGTATTTT.

This sequence joins TRBV6-2 or TRBV6-3 and TRBJ2-1, with 7 bases that match TRBD2. Trimming at V came to 6 bases and at J to 8 bases, leaving 4 bases not matched to a gene. The CDR3 has 12 amino acids. In germline, CDR1 is MNHEY, CDR2 SVGEGT. For the CDR3, the DNA is TGTGCCAGCAGCGGACTAGGAGATGAGCAGTTCTTC. Translating it yields CASSGLGDEQFF.

The chain employs TRBV30 and TRBJ1-3; D is perhaps TRBD1 (6 bases). Germline V gives CDR1 GTSNPN, CDR2 SVGIG (reference sequence). V was pared by 8 bases and J by 7 bases, with 21 bases between. CDR3 length: 14 amino acids. CDR3 sequence reads: CAARGIVSWNTIYF. The CDR3 nucleotides read TGTGCCGCTAGGGGGATCGTTTCGTGGAACACCATATATTTT.

The chain couples TRBV12-5 to TRBJ1-2; TRBD1 aligns across 7 bases. The CDR3 spans 21 residues. Germline values: CDR1 LGHNT, CDR2 FRNRAP. V lost 1 base, J lost 0 bases, and 20 bases stayed unmatched. CDR3 coding DNA: TGTGCTAGTGGTTTGGATACATTAGCCTCCGGGACAGAGTCCACTAACTATGGCTACACCTTC. It is translated as CASGLDTLASGTESTNYGYTF.